This T cell receptor (beta chain) comes out of a study of identical twins. TCRdb analysed the 5' RACE reads with MiXCR anew, one entry per CDR3 protein. The profile shows some 900,000 distinct CDR3 sequences, roughly 12% of them singletons. Germline assignment: CDR1 KGHDR and CDR2 SFDVKD. This CDR3 has 17 amino acids. Trimming left V 3 bases short and J 4 bases short, with 18 bases between. This clonotype came up many times. The sample was also reused in another study, on yellow fever vaccine responses in identical twins.

Sequenced input: PBMCs. The J gene is TRBJ2-1, the V gene TRBV24-1; D unresolved. The TCR was taken from a young woman in good health. The CDR3 DNA is TGTGCCACCAGTGATACCAAAGGGTCGCTTAATTACAATGAGCAGTTCTTC. This translates into CATSDTKGSLNYNEQFF.